Detailed here is one T cell receptor beta chain. What it binds is unknown. 5' RACE with UMI labels generated the TRB cDNA libraries. Using the 5' RACE reads, TCRdb records one entry per CDR3 protein without DNA. The table gives some 50,000 distinct CDR3 sequences; the top ten clones make up 1.5% of it. The sample originates from a study of CXCR3-negative and CXCR3-positive naive CD8 T cells. Whole-study results and caveats: Unlike memory cells, which differed, naive CXCR3-negative and CXCR3-positive cells had similar TRBV-TRBJ usage. Diversity ran similarly high across both naive subsets but far lower in memory CD8+ cells. Across naive subsets, surface CD5 expression was comparable, and TCR strength was inferred from properties of the TRB CDR3.

Sequenced material: naive CXCR3- CD8+ T cells from blood. Subset here: CD45RO-CCR7+CD27+CD95- naive CD8+ T cells lacking CXCR3 (TNR3-). The sequence derives from a human donor in good health. Some clones in this sample may be carry-over from other donors' samples.

The CDR3 sequence: CASSLALGTEAFF. The V and J genes are TRBV6-5 and TRBJ1-1. Looked up from germline, CDR1 is MNHEY and CDR2 is SVGAGI. This CDR3 spans 13 amino acids.